The T cell receptor (beta chain) under discussion was sequenced for a study of blood T cell repertoires in COVID-19. CDR3 length: 17 amino acids. Trimming took off 2 bases at V and 2 bases at J, with 18 bases between the two ends. Per germline, CDR1 SGHVS and CDR2 FNYEAQ. Donors in Cohort 3 counted as recovered after two negative PCRs, clearance, or symptom resolution. Original data processing: Amplification from reference gene primers served as the basis for estimated nucleated cell counts. Clones were read by immunoSEQ multiplex PCR, and TCRdb kept only the in-frame ones, dropping some. V and J calls and clone size follow that table, whereas D and trimming were derived from the DNA. The sample includes about 480,000 clones, 85% to 90% of them seen just once.

This sequence joins TRBV7-6 and TRBJ2-5; tentative D call: TRBD2 (6 bases). This TCR came from a middle-aged woman who had recovered from COVID-19. The sample taken for sequencing was PBMCs or T cells enriched from blood (not recorded which). CDR3 nucleotides: TGTGCCAGCAGCTTAAACGCGGGCTGGAGGGGACAAGAGACCCAGTACTTC. Protein sequence: CASSLNAGWRGQETQYF.